One T cell receptor beta chain is described in this entry. Its antigen is not yet known. Per-base quality was not reported, and no clone a single base away is much larger than it. This entry comes from a study of cytomegalovirus exposure and HLA in healthy donors (TCRdb year 2017). For context, the study as a whole: An earlier analysis of approximately 640 of the donors reported roughly 300 Gb of sequence data and some 120 million unique TCR beta sequences from about 200 million T cells. Every repertoire in the discovery cohort had been generated on one and the same sequencing platform. A later analysis re-examined previously published TCR beta repertoires from just over 650 donors and added high-resolution HLA genotyping to investigate patterns of TCR occurrence. An earlier analysis of around 640 of the donors used high-throughput TCR beta sequencing to judge whether each TCR beta V gene segment behaved as functional or pseudogenic. Among the roughly 400 genotyped donors, around 81% belonged to the genetic ancestry cluster associated with self-reported Caucasian donors. Typing coverage differed by locus: A, B, C, DRB1 and DQB1 were typed in roughly 629-630 donors, DQA1 in about 550, DPA1 in some 610, and DPB1 in 400 to 490. About five DR-DQ haplotypes were treated as single units for association and clustering because of strong linkage in the cohort. Besides the first cohort of approximately 710 subjects, a separate validation cohort made up of over 95 different subjects was used. HLA typing covered class I and class II loci at four-digit resolution. The aim of the study was to test whether cataloging public T cell receptors could identify signatures of past pathogen exposure. The later analysis used no new phenotypic data to find candidate immune exposures, relying instead on TCR beta sequences and their occurrence across donors. The study used immunosequencing to profile the T cell repertoires of approximately 630 subjects and linked those repertoires to cytomegalovirus serostatus. Alongside the repertoire data, information on donor age, sex, ethnicity and CMV serostatus was compiled. High-throughput TCR immunosequencing, statistical association of individual TCRs with disease status, and machine learning were combined to predict cytomegalovirus infection status. A later genetic analysis took genome-wide SNP genotypes for about 55% of the roughly 700 donors and used that subset as a discovery cohort. An early release covering 500 to 750 HLA-typed donors comprised approximately 300 gigabases of sequencing data and around 80 million unique TCR sequences. On average, about 240,000 unique TCR beta nucleotide sequences were sequenced per donor among a few hundred genotyped donors of the cohort, with around 19% of those sequences being non-productive. Broader findings and caveats from the paper: V-gene and J-gene trimming of TCR beta chains was associated with a missense DCLRE1C variant in a later genetic analysis, and the association was replicated in an independent cohort. In a later analysis, TCR association rates were found to vary across HLA loci, with the most associated TCRs seen for DRB1 alleles and the fewest for HLA-C alleles. In a later analysis, HLA-associated TCR beta chains showed more clonal expansion and lower generation probabilities than non-associated chains that were equally common. In an earlier analysis of more than 500 of the donors, most TCR beta V segments appeared in productive rearrangements about 87% or about 30% of the time, broadly matching IMGT annotations. A further reported finding was that TCR beta sequences accurately predicted the HLA-A and HLA-B alleles for most subjects in the first cohort. The earlier analysis of 587 of the donors excluded some 16 rarely observed V segments, including chromosome 9 orphons, because counts were too low. A few of the identified cytomegalovirus-associated TCR beta chains were confirmed in vitro to be specific for cytomegalovirus antigens. A later analysis associated 15,000 to 20,000 TCR beta sequences with specific HLA alleles at a false discovery rate of 0.05. Linkage disequilibrium might explain the correlated functional status among segregating V segments, but an unknown experimental factor could not be ruled out. Because some donors lacked HLA typing at each locus, the association tests relied only on the typed subset. In a later analysis, several top co-occurrence clusters were reported to appear linked to parvovirus B19, influenza, CMV and Epstein-Barr virus. Assigning TCR associations to individual alleles was difficult when HLA alleles, especially DR and DQ, strongly co-occurred. Presence/absence analyses assumed roughly uniform sequencing depth across donors, an assumption that may not hold. Only TCR beta chains were sequenced in this cohort, and the absence of alpha or paired-chain data limited detectable features. A later genetic analysis reported fewer N-insertions in productive TCRs among donors in an Asian-associated ancestry cluster than the roughly 720-donor mean. According to a later analysis, most CMV-associated TCR beta chains appeared to be HLA-restricted, and the HLA associations seemed to be driven largely by CMV exposure. In both the original and validation cohorts, the classifier was reported to diagnose cytomegalovirus status with high specificity and sensitivity. A cluster of highly shared sequence variants was judged likely to represent a technical artifact of the sequencing pipeline. The study listed 150 to 200 TCR beta chains as associated with cytomegalovirus. Immune exposure information for the cohort was limited to CMV serostatus. According to the authors, the approach could potentially be generalized to other disease states and immunological phenotypes. Across donors, most TCR sequences were observed very rarely, whereas some public TCRs were present in many individuals. The 87-base-pair reads could not distinguish some IMGT-functional V segments, including TRBV6-2 and TRBV6-3, so those segments were excluded.

The library was built by means of the immunoSEQ multiplex PCR assay. For the multiplex PCR, a mixture combining 60 forward primers for TCR Vbeta segments and 13 reverse primers for TCR Jbeta segments was used. A multiplex PCR assay on genomic DNA amplified the CDR3 region of rearranged TCR beta genes. Amplified TCR beta libraries were sequenced as 87-base-pair reads on the Illumina HiSeq System. The original pipeline was this. Across the roughly 640 repertoires, a later analysis counted about 81 million unique TCR beta chains, some 11 million of which were shared by at least two donors. To remove PCR and sequencing errors, raw reads were error-corrected and collapsed into unique sequences using a nearest-neighbor algorithm that merged closely related sequences. V, D and J gene segments were assigned by aligning CDR3 sequences to IMGT reference sequences. Each retained sequence needed at least a six-nucleotide match to both a V gene segment and a J gene segment. A rearrangement was called productive if the CDR3 had no stop codons and remained in frame with V and J, and every other rearrangement was called non-productive. CDR3 was defined by IMGT convention, running from the second conserved V-encoded cysteine to the conserved J-encoded phenylalanine. The earlier analysis of roughly 590 of the donors excluded any sequence lacking an unambiguous match to a single V gene segment. In an earlier analysis of about 590 of the donors, a V segment was called functional when productive rearrangements were above 56.7%, and segregating when the standard deviation between donors exceeded 5%. To diagnose cytomegalovirus status from the catalog of TCR beta chain sequences, a statistical classification framework was built. A later analysis assigned V and J genes by comparing TCR nucleotide sequences with IMGT/GENE-DB human TR gene sequences. A later analysis assigned CDR3 sequences and most-parsimonious VDJ recombination scenarios with the TCRdist pipeline. In a later analysis, every TCR beta chain was defined by the combination of its CDR3 amino acid sequence and its V-gene family, and reads without a unique V-gene family were dropped. In a later analysis, some 600 highly shared, low-generation-probability nucleotide sequences were removed to address suspected cross-contamination and a sequencing artifact. In a later analysis, a clonal expansion index for each public chain was calculated from normalized within-repertoire ranks of inferred template counts. In a later analysis, generation probabilities were computed with a VDJ recombination model fitted to out-of-frame rearrangements, and the resulting probabilities were checked against IGoR. In a later analysis, hypergeometric tests were used to score TCR-TCR, TCR-HLA and TCR-CMV co-occurrence, with a repertoire-size bias correction applied to TCR pairs. In a later analysis, false discovery rates were estimated by permuting HLA or CMV assignments 20 times. In a later analysis, co-occurring TCRs were grouped using DBSCAN, with TCRdist sequence similarity added in when clustering inside HLA-allele-positive subsets. For co-occurrence clustering, repertoires with fewer than 30,000 or more than 120,000 public chains were excluded, along with four to six repertoires with anomalous nucleotide sharing. The immuneACCESS repertoire file appears here via TCRdb, limited to in-frame rearrangements. These files lack a portion of the clones; in checked studies, under half of the deficit traces to unresolved V genes, and the cause of the others is not known. The DNA gave D and trimming, while V, J and clone size come from that table. The sample has over 85,000 clones on record, approximately 69% of them singletons. About 1.2% of the sample is held by the ten biggest clonotypes.

V loses 2 bases at its end and J loses 6 bases; junction bases beyond the gene matches: 7. The cysteine opens and the phenylalanine closes a CDR3 of 15 amino acids. Only the CDR3 DNA stays, 45 bases, in frame from base 1. The germline V gene provides CDR1 SGHRS and CDR2 YFSETQ. The cohort consisted of some 670 healthy bone marrow donors. All cohort members were sampled while nominally healthy, although unrecorded immune exposures were likely present. The donor was CMV seronegative and belonged to the group of more than 300 seronegative cohort members. Every donor gave a peripheral blood sample, and the peripheral blood mononuclear cells from that sample were used for TCR beta sequencing. Genomic DNA was extracted from the blood cell samples with the Qiagen DNeasy Blood Extraction Kit.

The clonotype originates from a female donor in good health and CMV-seronegative. The sequencing sample was made of PBMCs. The rearranged chain carries TRBV5-1 and TRBJ2-2, with 7 bases aligning to TRBD2. The sequence in DNA is TGCGCCAGCAGCTTCGTTGCGGGAGAGGCCGGGGAGCTGTTTTTT. It codes for CASSFVAGEAGELFF.